This T cell receptor (beta chain) was sequenced during a study of blood T cells in healthy people across ages (dated by TCRdb to between 2015 and 2016). Background for the entire study: Template switching captured roughly one uniquely barcoded TCR beta cDNA molecule per two T cells in model experiments. The study measured age-related changes in TCR beta repertoire diversity using deep sequencing normalized with unique cDNA molecular identifiers. The donors were divided into four age groups: young (average approximately 17 years), middle-aged (roughly 42), aged (under 70) and long-lived (about 84). To avoid experimental bias, donors of different ages were spread randomly across the sequencing lanes. Two additional independent replicas of 1 million unique cDNA reads from the same blood draw were analyzed for two donors (one aged 18 to 30 and one aged 80 or older). The paper's findings and limits, for the study overall: Donor CMV infection status was unknown, potentially confounding age-related changes in expanded clonotypes. Observed TCR beta diversity per million T cells fell roughly linearly with age, and a significant reduction was already apparent by age around 36. Estimates of total diversity based on one million sequenced T cells were regarded as lower bounds and as underestimates. A strong correlation was found between observed TCR beta diversity and the percentage of naive T cells measured by flow cytometry. Conclusive comparison of naive and antigen-experienced compartments was prevented by the profiling of bulk unsorted PBMCs. Compared with the aged group, more naive CD4+ T cells, fewer expanded clones and increased TCR diversity were shown by the long-lived group, suggesting age selection.

The roughly 39 donors, aged about 6 to 100 years, were systemically healthy Caucasian individuals from Russia. About 9.8 milliliters of peripheral blood were drawn from each donor into EDTA-treated Vacutainer tubes. PBMCs were isolated by Ficoll-Paque density-gradient centrifugation, with at least 6 million obtained per sample. Total RNA, at least 5 micrograms per sample, was extracted from PBMCs with Trizol reagent. For every donor, an aliquot of PBMCs went through flow cytometry to measure the percentages of naive CD45RAhigh/CD27high T cells. Library creation used 5' RACE. Reads for this sample came from an Illumina HiSeq 2500. The second PCR ran for about 6 to 12 cycles and used a J-beta primer mix along with a sample-barcoded 5' primer. Each TCR beta cDNA molecule received a unique molecular identifier from a template-switch 5' adaptor carrying 12 random nucleotides. Each sample yielded at least 3 million CDR3-containing paired-end reads. The Mint cDNA synthesis kit, primed by a TRBC-specific oligonucleotide, was used to synthesize first-strand cDNA from all RNA. Following uracil-DNA glycosylase treatment, all cDNA underwent a first 18-cycle PCR with the universal primers M1SS and BC2_uni_R. The study's processing was this. Each sample was normalized by randomly selecting 1 million high-quality reads, each carrying a distinct molecular identifier. Instead of being binned into consensus sequences, reads with shared molecular identifiers were discarded. CDR3 identification, clonotype clustering and error correction used MiTCR with a Q25 quality threshold and the strictest error-elimination algorithm. A nonparametric unseen species model using Euler transformation provided a lower-bound estimate of total TCR beta diversity. The raw public reads went through TCRdb reprocessing: fastp at Q25, MiXCR clone calling, in-frame beta chains kept. For every CDR3 protein sequence, its rows merge into one entry that carries the most common genes and DNA. For this entry, the V and J calls and clone size follow TCRdb and not the study's own pipeline. Counted in this sample were 800,000 to 1,000,000 distinct CDR3 sequences; 48% of them appeared once. The ten most abundant clones make up roughly an eighth of the sample.

This clonotype was counted between two and nine times. No cognate antigen has been identified for it. No much larger clonotype is one base removed from it; base qualities were not supplied. The germline V gene gives CDR1 as KGHDR and CDR2 as SFDVKD. Trimming at the junction amounts to 5 bases on V and 3 bases on J, and the germline ends lie 13 bases apart. The cysteine opens and the phenylalanine closes a CDR3 of 14 amino acids. The DNA shown is the 42-base CDR3, in frame from base 1. The sample was blood. Recombination linked TRBV24-1 to TRBJ2-7; TRBD1 is possibly the D segment (5 matching bases). This receptor was taken from a man aged 25 to 40 in good health. The DNA sequence is as follows: TGTGCCACCAGTGGTGAGACAGATTACTACGAGCAGTACTTC. Its amino acids are CATSGETDYYEQYF.